This T cell receptor (beta chain) was identified during a study of blood T cells in healthy people across ages. Across the whole study: There was about one barcoded beta molecule captured by template switching per two T cells.

This CDR3 has 14 residues. Germline assignment: CDR1 SGHRS and CDR2 YFSETQ. Between the trimmed V and J ends, which lost 6 bases and 2 bases, there was a span of 13 bases. The authors ran a second PCR of about 7 to 11 cycles using a sample-barcoded 5' primer and a J-beta primer mix. Each cDNA was tagged by a template-switch adaptor containing 12 random nucleotides. TCRdb reprocessed the 5' RACE reads with MiXCR, giving one entry per CDR3 protein. Of some 1.6 million distinct CDR3 sequences in the sample, roughly 32% are singletons; the top ten hold roughly 10%. This chain joins TRBV5-1 and TRBJ2-3, with D tentatively TRBD1 (5 bases). The sample was blood. The origin of this receptor is a woman younger than 45 in good health. Written as DNA, the CDR3 is TGCGCCAGCAACCAGGGCGCTTACACAGATACGCAGTATTTT. Amino acid sequence: CASNQGAYTDTQYF.